This paragraph reports one TCR beta chain. In the authors' methods: The authors estimated nucleated cell counts from reference gene primer amplification. TCRdb's table, derived via immunoSEQ multiplex PCR, lists solely in-frame clones and lacks some. From that table come the V and J calls and clone size; the DNA was used to work out D and trimming. The repertoire includes 120,000 to 150,000 clones, over 70% of them detected once, and around 40% sits in the top ten. The data were obtained in a study of blood T cell repertoires in COVID-19. Germline V CDR1 and CDR2: SGHDT, YYEEEE. J lost 7 bases, V lost 4 bases, and 13 bases had no gene match. CDR3 length: 15 residues.

The sequencing sample was made of peripheral blood. The chain has TRBV5-6 and TRBJ1-2; 7 nucleotides align to TRBD1. The receptor was isolated from a man in his fifties or sixties who had recovered from COVID-19. The CDR3 nucleotides read TGTGCCAGCAGCCTGAACAGGGGATGGCGGAGTGGCTACACCTTC. Encoded protein: CASSLNRGWRSGYTF.